This T cell receptor (beta chain) was retrieved from a study of control samples from healthy donors and cancer patients (dated by TCRdb to the early 2020s). Remarks on this clone: The antigen it binds to is not known. Base-call qualities are not available, and no considerably larger clone is one nucleotide away.

The germline V gene gives CDR1 as SGHAT and CDR2 as FQNNGV. The CDR3 spans 12 residues, from the cysteine through the phenylalanine. Solely the CDR3 DNA is kept, with 36 bases framed from the first base. V has 5 bases trimmed and J has 7 bases trimmed; junction bases matching no gene number 2. The library came from the immunoSEQ multiplex PCR assay. TCRdb mirrors the immuneACCESS table, restricted to in-frame sequences. Some clones are absent from its copies; in checked studies, under half trace to an unresolved V gene, and the reason for the others is unknown. This sample gives some 120,000 clones in total; about 91% of them show up just once. The top ten hold 8.6% of the sample.

The rearrangement joined TRBV11-2 to TRBJ1-5; 7 middle bases align to TRBD1. Sample: blood. The TCR sequence derives from a man aged 18 to 30 in good health. CDR3 reads: CASSATGQPQHF. The DNA reads as follows: TGTGCCAGCAGCGCGACAGGGCAGCCCCAGCATTTT. Joined to the reference TRBV11-2 and TRBJ1-5 proteins, this CDR3 gives the full variable domain: EAGVAQSPRYKIIEKRQSVAFWCNPISGHATLYWYQQILGQGPKLLIQFQNNGVVDDSQLPKDRFSAERLKGVDSTLKIQPAKLEDSAVYLCASSATGQPQHFGDGTRLSIL.